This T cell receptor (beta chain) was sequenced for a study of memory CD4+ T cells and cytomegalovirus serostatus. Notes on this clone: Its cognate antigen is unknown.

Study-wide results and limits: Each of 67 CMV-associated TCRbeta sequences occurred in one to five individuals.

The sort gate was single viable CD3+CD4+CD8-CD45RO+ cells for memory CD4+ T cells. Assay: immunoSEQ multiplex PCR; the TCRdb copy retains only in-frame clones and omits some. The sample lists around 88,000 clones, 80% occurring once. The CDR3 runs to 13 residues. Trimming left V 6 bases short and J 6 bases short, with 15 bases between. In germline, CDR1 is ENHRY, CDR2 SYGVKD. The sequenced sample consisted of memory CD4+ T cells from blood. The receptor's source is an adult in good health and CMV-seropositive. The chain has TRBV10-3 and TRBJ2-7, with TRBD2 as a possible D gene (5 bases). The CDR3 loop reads CAISRGSPGEQYF. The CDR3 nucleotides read TGTGCCATCAGCCGCGGGTCACCGGGCGAGCAGTACTTC.